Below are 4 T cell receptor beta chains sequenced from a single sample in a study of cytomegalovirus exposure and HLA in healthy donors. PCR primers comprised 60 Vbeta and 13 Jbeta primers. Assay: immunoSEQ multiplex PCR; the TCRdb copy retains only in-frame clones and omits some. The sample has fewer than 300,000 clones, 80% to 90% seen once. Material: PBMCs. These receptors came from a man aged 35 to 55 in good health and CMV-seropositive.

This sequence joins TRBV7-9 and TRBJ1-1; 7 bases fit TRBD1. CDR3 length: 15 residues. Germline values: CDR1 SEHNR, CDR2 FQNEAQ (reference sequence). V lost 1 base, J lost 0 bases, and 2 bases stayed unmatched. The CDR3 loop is CASSLEQGLNTEAFF. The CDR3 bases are TGTGCCAGCAGCTTAGAACAGGGGCTGAACACTGAAGCTTTCTTT.

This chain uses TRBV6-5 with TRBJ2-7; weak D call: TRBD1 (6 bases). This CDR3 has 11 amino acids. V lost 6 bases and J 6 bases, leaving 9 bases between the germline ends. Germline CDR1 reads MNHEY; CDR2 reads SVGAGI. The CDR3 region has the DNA TGTGCCAGCAGCAGGGGCCTCGAGCAGTACTTC. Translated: CASSRGLEQYF.

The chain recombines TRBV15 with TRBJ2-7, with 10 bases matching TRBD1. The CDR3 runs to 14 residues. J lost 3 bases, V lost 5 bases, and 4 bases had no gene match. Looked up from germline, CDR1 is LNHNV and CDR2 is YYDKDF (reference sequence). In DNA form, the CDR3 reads TGTGCCACCAGCCCCTGGACAGGGGGCTACGAGCAGTACTTC. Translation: CATSPWTGGYEQYF.

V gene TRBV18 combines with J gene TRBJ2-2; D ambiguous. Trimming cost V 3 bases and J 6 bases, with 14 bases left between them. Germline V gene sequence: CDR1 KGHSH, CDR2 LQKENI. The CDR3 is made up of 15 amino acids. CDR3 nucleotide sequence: TGTGCCAGCTCACCCCGAGCAGGTCAGGCCGGGGAGCTGTTTTTT. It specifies CASSPRAGQAGELFF.